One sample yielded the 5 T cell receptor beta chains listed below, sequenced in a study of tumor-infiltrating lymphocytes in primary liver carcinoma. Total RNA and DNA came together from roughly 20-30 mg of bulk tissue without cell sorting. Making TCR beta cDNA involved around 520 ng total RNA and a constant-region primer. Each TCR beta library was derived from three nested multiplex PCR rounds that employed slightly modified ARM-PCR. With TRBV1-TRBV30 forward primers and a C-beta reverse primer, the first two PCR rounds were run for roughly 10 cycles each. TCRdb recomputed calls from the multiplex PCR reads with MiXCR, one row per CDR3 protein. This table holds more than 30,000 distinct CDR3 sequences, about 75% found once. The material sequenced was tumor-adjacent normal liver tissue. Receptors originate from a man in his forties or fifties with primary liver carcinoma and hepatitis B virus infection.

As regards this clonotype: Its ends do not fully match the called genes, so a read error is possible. CDR3 protein: CAGSQEGNYDYTF. The CDR3 DNA reads TGCGCCGGCAGCCAAGAGGGCAACTATGACTACACCTTC. The genes are TRBV4-3 and TRBJ1-2; no definite D call. Germline V lookup: CDR1 LGHNA, CDR2 YSLEER. The CDR3 loop spans 13 amino acids.

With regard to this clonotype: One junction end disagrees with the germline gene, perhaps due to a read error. For the CDR3, the DNA is TGCAGTGTGGTAACTAACTCTGGAAACAACATATATTTT. Protein product: CSVVTNSGNNIYF. This chain joins TRBV29-1 and TRBJ1-3; D is unresolved. Germline V gene lookup returns CDR1 SQVTM and CDR2 ANQGSEA. The CDR3 is 13 residues long.

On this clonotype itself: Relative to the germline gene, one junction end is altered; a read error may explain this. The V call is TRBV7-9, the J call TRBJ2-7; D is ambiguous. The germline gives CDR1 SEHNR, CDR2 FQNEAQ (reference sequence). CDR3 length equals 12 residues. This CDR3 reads CASNLGLEEQYF. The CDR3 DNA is TGTGCCAGTAACCTCGGGCTAGAGGAGCAGTACTTT.

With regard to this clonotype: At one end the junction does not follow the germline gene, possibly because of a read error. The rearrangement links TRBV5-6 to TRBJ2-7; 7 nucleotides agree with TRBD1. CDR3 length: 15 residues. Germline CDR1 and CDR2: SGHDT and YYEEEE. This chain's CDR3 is CTSSHIRGSFHEQYF. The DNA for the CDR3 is TGTACCAGCAGCCACATCAGGGGGTCCTTCCACGAGCAGTACTTC.

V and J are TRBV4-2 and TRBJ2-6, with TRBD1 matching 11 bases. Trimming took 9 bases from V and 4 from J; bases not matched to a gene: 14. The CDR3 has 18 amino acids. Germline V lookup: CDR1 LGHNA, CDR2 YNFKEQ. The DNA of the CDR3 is TGTGCCAGGAGTCCCTTGGACAGGGGGCTAACCGGGGCCAACGTCCTGACTTTC. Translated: CARSPLDRGLTGANVLTF.